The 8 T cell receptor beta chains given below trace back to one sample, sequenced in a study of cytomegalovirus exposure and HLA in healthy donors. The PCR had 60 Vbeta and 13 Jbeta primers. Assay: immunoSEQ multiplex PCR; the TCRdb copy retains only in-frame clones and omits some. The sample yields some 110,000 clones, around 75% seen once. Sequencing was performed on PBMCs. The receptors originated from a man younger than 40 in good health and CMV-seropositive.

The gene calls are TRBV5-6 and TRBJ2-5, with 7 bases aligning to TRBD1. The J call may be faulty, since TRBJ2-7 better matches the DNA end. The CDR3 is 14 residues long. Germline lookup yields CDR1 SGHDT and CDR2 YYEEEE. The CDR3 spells CASSLGQGNYEQYF. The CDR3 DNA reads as TGTGCCAGCAGCTTGGGACAGGGCAACTACGAGCAGTACTTC.

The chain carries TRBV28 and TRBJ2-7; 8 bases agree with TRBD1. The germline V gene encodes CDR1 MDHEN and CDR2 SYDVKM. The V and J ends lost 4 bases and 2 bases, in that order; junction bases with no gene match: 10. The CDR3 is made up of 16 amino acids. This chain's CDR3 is CASSSSGGHRPYEQYF. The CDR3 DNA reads TGTGCCAGCAGTTCATCAGGGGGCCATCGGCCCTACGAGCAGTACTTC.

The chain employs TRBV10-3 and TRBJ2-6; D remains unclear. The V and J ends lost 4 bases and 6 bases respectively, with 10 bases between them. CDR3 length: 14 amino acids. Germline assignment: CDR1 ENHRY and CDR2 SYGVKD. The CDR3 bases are TGTGCCATCAGTGGTCTAGGAGTGGCCAACGTCCTGACTTTC. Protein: CAISGLGVANVLTF.

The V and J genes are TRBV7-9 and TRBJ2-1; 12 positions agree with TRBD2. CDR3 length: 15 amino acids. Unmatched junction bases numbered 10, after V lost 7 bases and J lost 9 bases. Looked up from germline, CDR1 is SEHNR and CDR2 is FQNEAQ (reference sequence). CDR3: CASTGTSGPLGEQFF. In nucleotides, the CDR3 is TGTGCCAGCACTGGGACTAGCGGGCCGCTCGGTGAGCAGTTCTTC.

CDR3 nucleotides: TGCGCCAGCAGCCTTGCGGTAGGGGCAGATACGCAGTATTTT. It translates to CASSLAVGADTQYF. This chain links TRBV5-1 with TRBJ2-3; D is perhaps TRBD1 (5 bases). The length of the CDR3 is 14 residues. The germline V and J ends were trimmed by 4 bases and 4 bases, with 13 bases remaining between them. CDR1 is SGHRS and CDR2 is YFSETQ in the germline V gene.

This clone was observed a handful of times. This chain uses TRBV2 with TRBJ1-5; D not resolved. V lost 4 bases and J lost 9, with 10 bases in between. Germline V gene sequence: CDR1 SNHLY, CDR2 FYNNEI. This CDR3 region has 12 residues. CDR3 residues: CASSVEFRPQHF. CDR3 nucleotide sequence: TGTGCCAGCAGTGTCGAGTTTCGGCCCCAGCATTTT.

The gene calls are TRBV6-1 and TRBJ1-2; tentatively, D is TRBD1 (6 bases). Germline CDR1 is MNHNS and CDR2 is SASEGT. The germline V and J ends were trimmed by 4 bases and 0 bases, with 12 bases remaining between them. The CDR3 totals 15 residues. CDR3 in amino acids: CASSASTGTNYGYTF. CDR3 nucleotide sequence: TGTGCCAGCAGTGCTTCGACAGGCACTAACTATGGCTACACCTTC.

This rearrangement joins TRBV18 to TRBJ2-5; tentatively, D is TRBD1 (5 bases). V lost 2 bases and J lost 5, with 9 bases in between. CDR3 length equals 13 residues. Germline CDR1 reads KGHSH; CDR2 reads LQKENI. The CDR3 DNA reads TGTGCCAGCTCACCAACCAGGGATGAGACCCAGTACTTC. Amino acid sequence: CASSPTRDETQYF.